The clone carrying this TCR beta chain was recorded once. What it binds is unknown. This sample was taken from a study of beta chain features in type 1 diabetes. Study results and limitations: Reads derived from cDNA could over-represent cells showing high TCR expression. Naive, central memory and Treg TCRB repertoires seemed to resemble each other more closely in patients than they did in healthy donors.

The CDR3 covers 16 residues. V was cut by 0 bases and J by 3 bases, with 12 bases left in between. Germline V gene lookup returns CDR1 SGHRS and CDR2 YFSETQ. Per donor, one heparinised blood draw averaged around 120 mL. CD4+ cells of the naive, central memory, regulatory and stem cell-like memory types were sorted via CD45RO/CCR7/CD25/CD127/CD95/CD27. Since all of the isolated RNA was reverse transcribed, expressed TCRB transcripts were what got sequenced. Profiling relied on immunoSEQ multiplex PCR, and the TCRdb table lists in-frame clones only, not all of them. There are under 950,000 clones in the sample; about a sixth occur only once, and 0.02% to 0.03% lies in the top ten.

The V and J genes are TRBV5-1 and TRBJ2-2; no clear D. Specimen: naive CD4+ T cells from blood. The receptor was isolated from a woman between 18 and 29 years old in good health. The CDR3 here is CASSLVPRADTGELFF. Here the CDR3 DNA reads TGCGCCAGCAGCTTGGTTCCTAGGGCGGACACCGGGGAGCTGTTTTTT.